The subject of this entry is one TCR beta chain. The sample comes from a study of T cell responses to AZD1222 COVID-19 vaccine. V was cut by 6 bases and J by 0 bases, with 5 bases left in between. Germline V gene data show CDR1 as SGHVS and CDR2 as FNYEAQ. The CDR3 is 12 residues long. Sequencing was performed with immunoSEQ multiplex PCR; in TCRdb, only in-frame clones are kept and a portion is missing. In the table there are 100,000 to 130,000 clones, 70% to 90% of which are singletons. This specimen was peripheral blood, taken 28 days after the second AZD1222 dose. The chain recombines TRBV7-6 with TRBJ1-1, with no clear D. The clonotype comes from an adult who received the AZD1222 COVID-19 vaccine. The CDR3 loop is CASRSLNTEAFF. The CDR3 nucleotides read TGTGCCAGCAGGTCCTTGAACACTGAAGCTTTCTTT.